The clone carrying this T cell receptor (beta chain) showed up just once. The target antigen is unknown. These data originate in a study of cytomegalovirus exposure and HLA in healthy donors. Study-wide points: TCR beta chain V- and J-gene trimming was linked, in a later analysis, to a missense variant in DCLRE1C.

The CDR3 covers 14 residues. Trimming removed 5 bases from V and 5 bases from J, with 12 bases in between. Germline V gene sequence: CDR1 SNHLY, CDR2 FYNNEI. The study ran its PCR with 60 Vbeta and 13 Jbeta primers. The repertoire was sequenced with immunoSEQ multiplex PCR; TCRdb's copy has only in-frame clones and lacks some. In the table there are some 130,000 clones, about 85% of which are singletons. The receptor was derived from a boy between 10 and 17 years old in good health and CMV-seronegative. The chain employs TRBV2 and TRBJ2-2; maybe TRBD2 (5 bases). The specimen sequenced was PBMCs. Here the CDR3 reads CASSSGGRTGELFF. Written as DNA, the CDR3 is TGTGCCAGCAGTAGCGGCGGACGAACCGGGGAGCTGTTTTTT.